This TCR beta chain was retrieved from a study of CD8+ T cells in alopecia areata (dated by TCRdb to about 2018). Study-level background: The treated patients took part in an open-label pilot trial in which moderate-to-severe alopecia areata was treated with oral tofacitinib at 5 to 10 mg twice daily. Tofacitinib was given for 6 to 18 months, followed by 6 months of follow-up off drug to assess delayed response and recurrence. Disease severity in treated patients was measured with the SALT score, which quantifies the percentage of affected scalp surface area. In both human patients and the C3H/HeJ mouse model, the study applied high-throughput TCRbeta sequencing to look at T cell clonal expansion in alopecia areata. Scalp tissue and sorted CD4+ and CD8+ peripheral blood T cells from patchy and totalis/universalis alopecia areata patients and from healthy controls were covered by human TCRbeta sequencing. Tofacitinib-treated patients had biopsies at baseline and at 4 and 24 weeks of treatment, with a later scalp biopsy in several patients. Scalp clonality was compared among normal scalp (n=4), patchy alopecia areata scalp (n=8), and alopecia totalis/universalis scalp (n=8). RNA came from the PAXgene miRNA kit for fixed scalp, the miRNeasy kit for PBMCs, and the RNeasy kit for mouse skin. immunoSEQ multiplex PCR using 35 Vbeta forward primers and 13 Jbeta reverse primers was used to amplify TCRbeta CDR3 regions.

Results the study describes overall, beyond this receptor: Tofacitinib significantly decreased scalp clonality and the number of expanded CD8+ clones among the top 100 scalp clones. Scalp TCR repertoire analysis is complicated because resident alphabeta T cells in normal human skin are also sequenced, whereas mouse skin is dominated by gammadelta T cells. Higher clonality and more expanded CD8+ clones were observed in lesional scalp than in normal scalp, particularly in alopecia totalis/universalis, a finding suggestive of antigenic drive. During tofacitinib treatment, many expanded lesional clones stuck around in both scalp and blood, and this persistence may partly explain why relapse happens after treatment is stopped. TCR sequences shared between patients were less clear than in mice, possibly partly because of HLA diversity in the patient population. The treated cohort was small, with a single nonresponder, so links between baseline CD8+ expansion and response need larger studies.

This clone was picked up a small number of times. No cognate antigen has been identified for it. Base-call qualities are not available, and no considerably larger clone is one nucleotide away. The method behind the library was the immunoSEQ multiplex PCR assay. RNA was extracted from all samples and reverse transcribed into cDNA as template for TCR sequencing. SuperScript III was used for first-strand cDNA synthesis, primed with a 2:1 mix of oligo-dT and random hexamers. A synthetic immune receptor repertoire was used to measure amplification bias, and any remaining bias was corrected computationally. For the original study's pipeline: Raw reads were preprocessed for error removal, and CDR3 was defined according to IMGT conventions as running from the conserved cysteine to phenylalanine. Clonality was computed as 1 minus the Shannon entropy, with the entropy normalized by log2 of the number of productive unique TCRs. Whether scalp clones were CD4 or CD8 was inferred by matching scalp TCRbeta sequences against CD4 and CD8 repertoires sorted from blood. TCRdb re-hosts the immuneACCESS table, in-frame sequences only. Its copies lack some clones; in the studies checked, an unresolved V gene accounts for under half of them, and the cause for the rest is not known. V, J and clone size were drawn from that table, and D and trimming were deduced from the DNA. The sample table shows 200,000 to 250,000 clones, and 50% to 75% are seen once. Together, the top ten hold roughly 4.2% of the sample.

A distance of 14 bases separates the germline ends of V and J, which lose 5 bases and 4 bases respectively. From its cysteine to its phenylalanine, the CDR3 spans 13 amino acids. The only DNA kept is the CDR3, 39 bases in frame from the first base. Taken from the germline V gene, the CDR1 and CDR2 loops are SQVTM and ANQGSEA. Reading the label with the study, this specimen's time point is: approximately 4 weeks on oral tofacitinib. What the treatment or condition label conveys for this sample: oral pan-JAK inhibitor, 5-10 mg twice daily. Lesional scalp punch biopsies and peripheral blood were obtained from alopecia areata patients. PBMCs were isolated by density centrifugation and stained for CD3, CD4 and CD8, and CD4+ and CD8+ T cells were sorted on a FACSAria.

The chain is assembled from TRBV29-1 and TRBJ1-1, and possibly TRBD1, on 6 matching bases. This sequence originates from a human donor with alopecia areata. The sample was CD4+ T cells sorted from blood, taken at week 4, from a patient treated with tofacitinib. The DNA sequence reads TGCAGCGTTCATCCAGGGGCGAGCACTGAAGCTTTCTTT. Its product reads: CSVHPGASTEAFF. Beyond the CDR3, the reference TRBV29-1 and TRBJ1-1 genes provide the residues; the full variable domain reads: SAVISQKPSRDICQRGTSLTIQCQVDSQVTMMFWYRQQPGQSLTLIATANQGSEATYESGFVIDKFPISRPNLTFSTLTVSNMSPEDSSIYLCSVHPGASTEAFFGQGTRLTVV.